The 13 T cell receptor beta chains below were found in one sample sequenced in a study of CD4 T cells in relation to SARS-CoV-2 and coronaviruses. For these TCRs, the target antigens are not known. Before the COVID-19 pandemic, during about 2011-2019, CD4+ T cells were taken from unexposed donors. After roughly ten days of culture, CD4+ T cells were isolated. Produced via immunoSEQ multiplex PCR; TCRdb's table is partial and in-frame only. The data show 9,500 to 15,000 clones, with more than 75% seen just once and over 10% held by the top ten. The sample taken for sequencing was CD4+ T cells from PBMCs, cultured in vitro. The receptors originated from a human donor in good health.

This chain joins TRBV11-2 and TRBJ2-1; D unresolved. From germline, CDR1 is SGHAT and CDR2 FQNNGV. CDR3 length equals 11 residues. V was clipped by 5 bases and J by 8 bases, with 7 bases between them. DNA for the CDR3: TGTGCCAGCAGCCCTAGATATGAGCAGTTCTTC. It translates to CASSPRYEQFF.

The V call is TRBV28, the J call TRBJ2-1; weak D call: TRBD2 (6 bases). Germline V lookup: CDR1 MDHEN, CDR2 SYDVKM. This CDR3 region has 13 residues. V dropped 7 bases and J dropped 1 base, with 8 bases sitting between them. The chain's CDR3 is CASIGSSYNEQFF. DNA of the CDR3: TGTGCCAGCATCGGGAGTTCCTACAATGAGCAGTTCTTC.

CDR3 bases: TGTGCCAGCAGCCAACCTACAGGGCTCCAACACACCATATATTTT. It specifies CASSQPTGLQHTIYF. V and J are TRBV3-1 (or the pseudogene TRBV3-2) and TRBJ1-3, with a tentative D call TRBD1 (6 bases). The V end lost 2 bases, the J end lost 8 bases, and 16 bases lay between the germline ends. The CDR3 has 15 amino acids. Looked up from germline, CDR1 is LGHDT and CDR2 is YNNKEL (reference sequence).

The V and J genes are TRBV7-9 and TRBJ2-5; TRBD2 might be the D (5 bases). The ends were cut back, 2 bases at V and 5 bases at J, with 21 bases in the middle. This CDR3 contains 17 residues. CDR1 is SEHNR and CDR2 is FQNEAQ in the germline V gene (reference sequence). The CDR3 spells CASSLITSGLPLETQYF. CDR3 sequence (DNA): TGTGCCAGCAGCTTAATCACAAGCGGACTCCCCCTTGAGACCCAGTACTTC.

The chain has TRBV19 and TRBJ2-3, with TRBD1 matching over 9 bases. V lost 6 bases and J lost 4; bases outside the gene matches: 2. The CDR3 extends over 13 amino acids. Germline CDR1 reads LNHDA; CDR2 reads SQIVND (reference sequence). The CDR3 sequence is CASSGQGPDTQYF. The CDR3 DNA is TGTGCCAGTAGCGGACAGGGGCCAGATACGCAGTATTTT.

The rearrangement uses TRBV11-2 and TRBJ2-1; 11 bases are a match to TRBD2. Germline-derived CDR1 and CDR2 are SGHAT and FQNNGV. The CDR3 sequence is 19 residues long. J lost 7 bases, V lost 4 bases, and 18 bases had no gene match. The CDR3 bases are TGTGCCAGCAGCTCTTTCGGGCTAGCGGGGGGCTTTGGGCAAAATGAGCAGTTCTTC. Its protein is CASSSFGLAGGFGQNEQFF.

The rearrangement uses TRBV6-2 or TRBV6-3 and TRBJ2-1; D perhaps matches TRBD2 (5 bases). Trimming shortened V by 2 bases and J by 7 bases, and 12 bases separated the two germline ends. The CDR3 is 14 residues long. The germline V gene has CDR1 MNHEY and CDR2 SVGEGT. CDR3 in amino acids: CASSYPSPRNEQFF. For the CDR3, the DNA is TGTGCCAGCAGTTACCCTAGCCCCAGAAATGAGCAGTTCTTC.

The V call is TRBV20-1, the J call TRBJ1-5; D is perhaps TRBD1 (5 bases). The CDR3 runs 11 residues. V lost 4 bases to trimming and J lost 9 bases, with 10 bases between them. The germline CDR1 and CDR2 sequences are DFQATT and SNEGSKA (reference sequence). The CDR3 region has the DNA TGCAGTGCTACCCTCGGGGGGCCCCAGCATTTT. Protein: CSATLGGPQHF.

The chain has TRBV7-9 and TRBJ2-5; TRBD1 matches 7 bases. The CDR3 contains 15 residues. The trim removed 2 bases at V and 1 base at J, leaving 4 bases unmatched. The germline gives CDR1 SEHNR, CDR2 FQNEAQ (reference sequence). The CDR3 region is CASSLHGQVQETQYF. In DNA, the CDR3 is TGTGCCAGCAGCTTACACGGACAGGTCCAAGAGACCCAGTACTTC.

The gene calls are TRBV5-1 and TRBJ2-3; TRBD2 aligns across 10 bases. V gave up 2 bases and J gave up 3 bases; unmatched junction bases: 6. Germline CDR1 SGHRS, CDR2 YFSETQ. The CDR3 has 16 amino acids. The CDR3 nucleotides are TGCGCCAGCAGCTTAACAGCGGGGGGGCCGACAGATACGCAGTATTTT. Residues: CASSLTAGGPTDTQYF.

The V gene is TRBV7-9, the J gene TRBJ1-5, with no clear D. V was trimmed by 1 base and J by 0 bases, leaving 10 bases between them. CDR3 length equals 16 residues. Germline-derived CDR1 and CDR2 are SEHNR and FQNEAQ (reference sequence). CDR3 DNA: TGTGCCAGCAGCTTAGTAGGCGCGTATAGCAATCAGCCCCAGCATTTT. This gives the protein CASSLVGAYSNQPQHF.

This chain uses TRBV2 with TRBJ2-2, with 10 bases aligning to TRBD1. CDR1 SNHLY and CDR2 FYNNEI come from the germline V gene. The CDR3 totals 15 residues. J was trimmed by 5 bases and V by 6 bases; bases with no gene match: 6. For the CDR3, the DNA is TGTGCCAGCAGGGCACGGACAGGGGGGACCGGGGAGCTGTTTTTT. It yields the protein CASRARTGGTGELFF.

The rearrangement joins TRBV7-9 to TRBJ1-1; possibly TRBD1 for D (6 bases). The CDR3 runs to 14 residues. CDR1 and CDR2 (germline): SEHNR, FQNEAQ (reference sequence). Trimming took off 4 bases at V and 3 bases at J, with 12 bases between the two ends. CDR3 sequence: CASSSRQAYTEAFF. In DNA, the CDR3 is TGTGCCAGCAGCTCCCGACAGGCATACACTGAAGCTTTCTTT.